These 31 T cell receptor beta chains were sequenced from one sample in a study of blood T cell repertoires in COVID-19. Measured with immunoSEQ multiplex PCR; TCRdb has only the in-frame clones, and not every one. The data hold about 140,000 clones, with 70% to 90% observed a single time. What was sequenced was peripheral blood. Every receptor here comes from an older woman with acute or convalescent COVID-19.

In nucleotides, the CDR3 is TGTGCCAGCAGCTTAAGGGGAGGGCGGGGGGCCTACAATGAGCAGTTCTTC. The encoded protein is CASSLRGGRGAYNEQFF. This sequence joins TRBV7-2 and TRBJ2-1; 8 positions agree with TRBD2. Unmatched junction bases numbered 8, after V lost 2 bases and J lost 2 bases. From germline, CDR1 is SGHTA and CDR2 FQGNSA. The CDR3 is 17 residues long.

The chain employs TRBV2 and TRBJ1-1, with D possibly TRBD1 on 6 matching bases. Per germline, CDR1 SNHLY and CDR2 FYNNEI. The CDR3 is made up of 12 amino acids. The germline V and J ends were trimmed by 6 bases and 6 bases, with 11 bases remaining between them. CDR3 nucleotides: TGTGCCAGCAGAGGGGACACACCTGAAGCTTTCTTT. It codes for CASRGDTPEAFF.

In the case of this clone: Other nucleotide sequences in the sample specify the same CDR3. The chain's CDR3 is CASSISRNTGELFF. The CDR3 bases are TGTGCCAGTAGTATCTCTCGGAACACCGGGGAGCTGTTTTTT. The J gene is TRBJ2-2, the V gene TRBV19; D remains ambiguous. CDR3 length: 14 residues. V shed 3 bases and J shed 1 base, with 6 bases lying between them. Germline assignment: CDR1 LNHDA and CDR2 SQIVND (reference sequence).

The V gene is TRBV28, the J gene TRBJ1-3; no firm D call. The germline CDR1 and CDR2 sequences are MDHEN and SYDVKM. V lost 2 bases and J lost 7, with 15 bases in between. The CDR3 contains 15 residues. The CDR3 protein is CASSLMQTNGNTIYF. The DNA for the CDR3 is TGTGCCAGCAGTTTAATGCAGACAAATGGGAACACCATATATTTT.

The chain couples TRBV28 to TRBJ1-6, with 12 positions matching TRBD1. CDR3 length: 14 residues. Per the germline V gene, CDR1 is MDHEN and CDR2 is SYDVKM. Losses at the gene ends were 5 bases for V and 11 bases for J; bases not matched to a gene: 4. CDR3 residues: CASSAGQGAPPLHF. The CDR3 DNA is TGTGCCAGCAGTGCGGGACAGGGGGCTCCACCCCTCCACTTT.

CDR3 nucleotide sequence: TGTGCCAGCAGCCCTTTGGGACAAAACTATGGCTACACCTTC. Protein product: CASSPLGQNYGYTF. The chain couples TRBV9 to TRBJ1-2; D might be TRBD1 (6 bases). The V end lost 4 bases, the J end lost 2 bases, and 12 bases lay between the germline ends. The germline CDR1 and CDR2 sequences are SGDLS and YYNGEE. This CDR3 comprises 14 residues.

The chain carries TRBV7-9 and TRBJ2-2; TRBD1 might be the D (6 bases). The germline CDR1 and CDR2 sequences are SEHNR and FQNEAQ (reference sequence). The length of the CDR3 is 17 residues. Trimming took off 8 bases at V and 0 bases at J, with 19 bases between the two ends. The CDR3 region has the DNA TGTGCCAGCCCCGGCGCGCGCAGGGGTCCGAACACCGGGGAGCTGTTTTTT. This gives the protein CASPGARRGPNTGELFF.

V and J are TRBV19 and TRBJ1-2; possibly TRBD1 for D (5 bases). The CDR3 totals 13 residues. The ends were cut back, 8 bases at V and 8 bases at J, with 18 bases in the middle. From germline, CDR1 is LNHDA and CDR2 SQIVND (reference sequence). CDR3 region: CASGGAGSEGYTF. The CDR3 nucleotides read TGTGCCAGTGGAGGGGCGGGGAGTGAGGGCTACACCTTC.

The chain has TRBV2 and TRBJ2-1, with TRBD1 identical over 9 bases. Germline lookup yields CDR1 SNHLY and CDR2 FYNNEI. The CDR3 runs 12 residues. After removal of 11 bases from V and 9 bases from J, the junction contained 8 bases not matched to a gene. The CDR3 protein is CASGQGLGEQFF. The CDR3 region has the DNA TGTGCCTCAGGACAGGGGCTCGGTGAGCAGTTCTTC.

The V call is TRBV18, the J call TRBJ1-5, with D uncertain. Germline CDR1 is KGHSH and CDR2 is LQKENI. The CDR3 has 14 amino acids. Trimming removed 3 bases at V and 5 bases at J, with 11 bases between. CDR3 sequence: CASSPIVEDQPQHF. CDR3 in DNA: TGTGCCAGCTCACCGATAGTAGAAGATCAGCCCCAGCATTTT.

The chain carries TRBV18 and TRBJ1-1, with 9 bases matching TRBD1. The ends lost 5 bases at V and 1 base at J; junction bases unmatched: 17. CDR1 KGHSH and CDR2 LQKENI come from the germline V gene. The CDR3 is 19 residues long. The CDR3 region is CASSSNPFPGTGTNTEAFF. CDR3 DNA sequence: TGTGCCAGCTCATCAAACCCCTTCCCCGGGACAGGGACGAACACTGAAGCTTTCTTT.

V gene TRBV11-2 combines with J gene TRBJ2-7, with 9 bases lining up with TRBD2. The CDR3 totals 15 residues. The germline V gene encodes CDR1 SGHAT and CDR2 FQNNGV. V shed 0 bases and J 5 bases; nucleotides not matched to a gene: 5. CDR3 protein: CASSLDVSGGHEQYF. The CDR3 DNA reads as TGTGCCAGCAGCTTAGATGTTAGCGGGGGCCACGAGCAGTACTTC.

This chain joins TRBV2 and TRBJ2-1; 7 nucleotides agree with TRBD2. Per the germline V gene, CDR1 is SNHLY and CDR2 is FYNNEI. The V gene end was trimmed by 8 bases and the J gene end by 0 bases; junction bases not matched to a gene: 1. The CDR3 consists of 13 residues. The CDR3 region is CASGGDSYNEQFF. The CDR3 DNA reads TGTGCCAGCGGGGGGGACTCCTACAATGAGCAGTTCTTC.

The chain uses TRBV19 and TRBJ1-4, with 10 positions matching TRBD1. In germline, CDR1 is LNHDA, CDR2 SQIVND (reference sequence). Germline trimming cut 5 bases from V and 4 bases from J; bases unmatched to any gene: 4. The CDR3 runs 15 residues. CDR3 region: CASSWDRGGNEKLFF. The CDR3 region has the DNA TGTGCCAGTAGTTGGGACAGGGGCGGTAATGAAAAACTGTTTTTT.

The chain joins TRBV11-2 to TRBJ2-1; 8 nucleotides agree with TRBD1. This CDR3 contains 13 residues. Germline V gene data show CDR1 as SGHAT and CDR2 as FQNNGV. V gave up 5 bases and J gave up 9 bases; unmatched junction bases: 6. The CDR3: CASSPQGASEQFF. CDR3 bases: TGTGCCAGCAGCCCGCAGGGGGCGTCTGAGCAGTTCTTC.

In DNA, the CDR3 is TGTGCTAGCGGGCAGCGGGAGACCCAGTACTTC. This translates into CASGQRETQYF. V usage is TRBV7-7 and J usage is TRBJ2-5; 7 nucleotides align to TRBD2. The germline CDR1 and CDR2 sequences are SSHAT and FNYEAQ (reference sequence). The CDR3 totals 11 residues.

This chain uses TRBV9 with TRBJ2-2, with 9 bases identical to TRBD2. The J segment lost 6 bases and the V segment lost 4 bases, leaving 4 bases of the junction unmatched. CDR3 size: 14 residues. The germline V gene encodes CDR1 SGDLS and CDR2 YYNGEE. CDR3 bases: TGTGCCAGCAGCCAGAGCGGGGGGTCCGGGGAGCTGTTTTTT. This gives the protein CASSQSGGSGELFF.

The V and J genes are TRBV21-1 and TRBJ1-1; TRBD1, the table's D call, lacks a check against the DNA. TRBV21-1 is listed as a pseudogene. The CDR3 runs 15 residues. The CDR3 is CASSTRQGPNTEAFF. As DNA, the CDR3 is TGTGCCAGCAGCACAAGACAGGGCCCGAACACTGAAGCTTTCTTT.

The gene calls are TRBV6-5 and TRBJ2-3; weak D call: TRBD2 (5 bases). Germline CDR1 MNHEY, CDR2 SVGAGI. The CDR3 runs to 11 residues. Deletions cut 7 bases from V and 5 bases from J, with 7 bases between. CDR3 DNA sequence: TGTGCCAGCACCGGGATAGATACGCAGTATTTT. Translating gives CASTGIDTQYF.

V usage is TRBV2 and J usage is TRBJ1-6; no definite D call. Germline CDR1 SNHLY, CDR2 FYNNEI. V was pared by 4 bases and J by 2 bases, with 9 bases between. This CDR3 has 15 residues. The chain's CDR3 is CASSGLGAYNSPLHF. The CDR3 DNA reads TGTGCCAGCAGTGGATTAGGAGCCTATAATTCACCCCTCCACTTT.

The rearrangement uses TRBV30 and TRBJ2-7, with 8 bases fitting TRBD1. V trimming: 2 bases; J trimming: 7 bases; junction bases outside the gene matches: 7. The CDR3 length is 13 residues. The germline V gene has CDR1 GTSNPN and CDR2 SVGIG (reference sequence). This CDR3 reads CAWSSVDRGEQYF. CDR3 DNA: TGTGCCTGGAGTTCGGTCGACAGGGGAGAGCAGTACTTC.

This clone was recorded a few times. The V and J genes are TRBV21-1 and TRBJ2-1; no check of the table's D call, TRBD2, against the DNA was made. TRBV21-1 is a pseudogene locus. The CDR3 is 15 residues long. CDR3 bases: TGTGCCAGCACCACTAGCGGGGGGTGCTCCAATGAGCAGTTCTTC. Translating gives CASTTSGGCSNEQFF.

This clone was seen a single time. The DNA for the CDR3 is TGTGCCAGCAGTCAACCCACAGGGGTGGTAACCTTC. Amino acid sequence: CASSQPTGVVTF. The chain employs TRBV25-1 and TRBJ1-2; 7 bases are shared with TRBD1. Germline V gene sequence: CDR1 MGHDK, CDR2 SYGVNS. Trimming took 5 bases from V and 14 from J; bases not matched to a gene: 11. CDR3 length: 12 residues.

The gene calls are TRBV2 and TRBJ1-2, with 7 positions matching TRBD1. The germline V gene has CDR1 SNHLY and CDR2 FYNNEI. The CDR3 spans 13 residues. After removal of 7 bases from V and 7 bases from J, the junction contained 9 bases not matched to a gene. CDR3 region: CASKDTGVGGYTF. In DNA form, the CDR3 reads TGTGCCAGCAAAGATACAGGGGTGGGTGGCTACACCTTC. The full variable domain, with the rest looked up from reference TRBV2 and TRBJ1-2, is EPEVTQTPSHQVTQMGQEVILRCVPISNHLYFYWYRQILGQKVEFLVSFYNNEISEKSEIFDDQFSVERPDGSNFTLKIRSTKLEDSAMYFCASKDTGVGGYTFGSGTRLTVV.

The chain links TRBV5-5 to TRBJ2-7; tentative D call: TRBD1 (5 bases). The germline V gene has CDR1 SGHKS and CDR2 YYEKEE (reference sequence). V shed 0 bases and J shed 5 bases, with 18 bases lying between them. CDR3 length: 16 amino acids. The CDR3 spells CASSLGQPQRVNEQYF. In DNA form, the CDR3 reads TGTGCCAGCAGCTTGGGACAGCCTCAGCGAGTGAACGAGCAGTACTTC. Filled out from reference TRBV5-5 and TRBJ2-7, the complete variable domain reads DAGVTQSPTHLIKTRGQQVTLRCSPISGHKSVSWYQQVLGQGPQFIFQYYEKEERGRGNFPDRFSARQFPNYSSELNVNALLLGDSALYLCASSLGQPQRVNEQYFGPGTRLTVT.

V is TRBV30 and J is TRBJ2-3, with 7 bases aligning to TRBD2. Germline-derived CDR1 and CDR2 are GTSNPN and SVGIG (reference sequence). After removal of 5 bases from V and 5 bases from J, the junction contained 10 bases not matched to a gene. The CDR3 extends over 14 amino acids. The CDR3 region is CAWGRGGSKDTQYF. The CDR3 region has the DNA TGTGCCTGGGGAAGGGGAGGGAGTAAAGATACGCAGTATTTT.

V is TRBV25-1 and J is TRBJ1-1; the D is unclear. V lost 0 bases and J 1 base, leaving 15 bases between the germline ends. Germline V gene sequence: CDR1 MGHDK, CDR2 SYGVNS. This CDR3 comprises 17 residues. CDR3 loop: CASSEYWTKSGNTEAFF. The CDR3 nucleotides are TGTGCCAGCAGTGAATATTGGACCAAGAGCGGGAACACTGAAGCTTTCTTT.

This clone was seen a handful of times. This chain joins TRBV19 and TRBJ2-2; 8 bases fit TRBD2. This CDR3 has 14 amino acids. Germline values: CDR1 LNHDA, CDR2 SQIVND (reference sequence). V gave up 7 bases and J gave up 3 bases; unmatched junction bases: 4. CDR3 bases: TGTGCCAGTATGAGCGGGGGTCACACCGGGGAGCTGTTTTTT. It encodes CASMSGGHTGELFF.

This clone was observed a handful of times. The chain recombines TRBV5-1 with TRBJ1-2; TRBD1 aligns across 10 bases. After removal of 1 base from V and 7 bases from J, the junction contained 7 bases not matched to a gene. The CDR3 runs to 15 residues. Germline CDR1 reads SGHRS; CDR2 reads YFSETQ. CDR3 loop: CASSLRGTGDGGYTF. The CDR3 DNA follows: TGCGCCAGCAGCTTGAGGGGGACAGGGGACGGTGGCTACACCTTC.

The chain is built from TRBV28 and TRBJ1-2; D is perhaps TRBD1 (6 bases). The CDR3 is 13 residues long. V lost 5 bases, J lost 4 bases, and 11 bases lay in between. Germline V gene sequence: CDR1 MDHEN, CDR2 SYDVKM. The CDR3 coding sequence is TGTGCCAGCAGTATCAGGGGATTCTATGGCTACACCTTC. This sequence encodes CASSIRGFYGYTF.

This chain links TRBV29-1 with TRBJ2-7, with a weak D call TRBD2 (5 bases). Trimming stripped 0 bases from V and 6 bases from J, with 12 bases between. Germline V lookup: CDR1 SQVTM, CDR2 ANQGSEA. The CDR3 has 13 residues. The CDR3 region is CSVEDEGGTEQYF. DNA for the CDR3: TGCAGCGTTGAAGATGAGGGTGGAACCGAGCAGTACTTC.